This T cell receptor beta chain was documented in a study of T cells expressing NK-cell markers. Study-wide results and limits: In a few donors, these clonotypes also led the CD3+CD56-NKG2C+ fraction.

Remarks on this clonotype: Antigen unknown.

TCRdb reprocessed the 5' RACE reads; each CDR3 protein has one entry and no DNA is given. Seen in this sample are 200,000 to 300,000 distinct CDR3 sequences; the ten most common clones hold under 0.5%. Sequencing used blood T cells: a sorted CD56 or NKG2C T cell subset, CD4+ or CD8+ T cells, or bulk PBMC T cells (not recorded which). The origin of this receptor is a man between 18 and 35 years old in good health.

The CDR3 reads CSVRKAGADNEQFF. The J gene is TRBJ2-1, the V gene TRBV20-1; TCRdb lists TRBD2, though no DNA is available to test this call. The germline V gene encodes CDR1 DFQATT and CDR2 SNEGSKA (reference sequence). CDR3 size: 14 residues.